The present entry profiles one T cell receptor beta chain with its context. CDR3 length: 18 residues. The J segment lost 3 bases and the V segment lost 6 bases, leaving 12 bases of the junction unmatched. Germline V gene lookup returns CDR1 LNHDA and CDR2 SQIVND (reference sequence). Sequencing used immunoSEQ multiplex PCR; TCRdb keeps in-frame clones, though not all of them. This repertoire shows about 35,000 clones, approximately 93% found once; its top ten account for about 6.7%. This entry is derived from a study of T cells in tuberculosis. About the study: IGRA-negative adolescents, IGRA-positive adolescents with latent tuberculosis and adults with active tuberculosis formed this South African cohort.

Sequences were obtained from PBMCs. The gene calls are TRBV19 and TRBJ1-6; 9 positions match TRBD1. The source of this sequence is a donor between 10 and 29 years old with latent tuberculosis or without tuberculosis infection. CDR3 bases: TGTGCCAGTAGCCTTCGGGGGACAGGGAGAAGCTATAATTCACCCCTCCACTTT. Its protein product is CASSLRGTGRSYNSPLHF.